This TCR beta chain was retrieved from a study of control samples from healthy donors and cancer patients. Trimming removed 1 base from V and 9 bases from J, with 4 bases in between. Germline V lookup: CDR1 MDHEN, CDR2 SYDVKM. CDR3 length: 12 residues. The repertoire was sequenced with immunoSEQ multiplex PCR; TCRdb's copy has only in-frame clones and lacks some. Found here are about 140,000 clones, about 91% of them singletons; the top ten hold about 3%. The sample was blood. The receptor's source is a man aged 30 to 39 in good health. This sequence joins TRBV28 and TRBJ1-6; D is unresolved. CDR3 DNA sequence: TGTGCCAGCAGTTTATTTCCTTCACCCCTCCACTTT. It encodes CASSLFPSPLHF.